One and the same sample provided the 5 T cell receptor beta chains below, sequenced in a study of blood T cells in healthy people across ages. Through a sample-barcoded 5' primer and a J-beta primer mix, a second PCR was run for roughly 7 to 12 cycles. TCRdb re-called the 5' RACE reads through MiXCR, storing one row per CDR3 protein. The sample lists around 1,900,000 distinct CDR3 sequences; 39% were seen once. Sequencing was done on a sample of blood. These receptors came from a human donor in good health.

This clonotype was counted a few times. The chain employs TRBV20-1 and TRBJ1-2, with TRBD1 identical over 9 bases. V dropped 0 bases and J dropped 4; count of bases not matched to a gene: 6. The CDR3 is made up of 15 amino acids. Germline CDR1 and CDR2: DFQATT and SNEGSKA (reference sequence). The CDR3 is CSARDSDRGVYGYTF. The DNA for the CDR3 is TGCAGTGCTAGAGATTCAGACAGGGGGGTCTATGGCTACACCTTC.

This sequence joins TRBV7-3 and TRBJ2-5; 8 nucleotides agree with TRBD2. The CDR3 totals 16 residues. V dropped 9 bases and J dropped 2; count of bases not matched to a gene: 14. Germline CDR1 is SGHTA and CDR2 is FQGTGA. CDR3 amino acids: CASSKGPAGEQETQYF. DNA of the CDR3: TGTGCCAGTAGCAAAGGGCCAGCGGGGGAACAAGAGACCCAGTACTTC.

In nucleotides, the CDR3 is TGTGCCAGCAGCATCGGACCTACAGGGGCCAACGTCCTGACTTTC. It translates to CASSIGPTGANVLTF. The V and J genes are TRBV7-9 and TRBJ2-6, with D hard to call. Germline V CDR1 and CDR2: SEHNR, FQNEAQ (reference sequence). With 5 bases removed from V and 4 bases from J, the gap between germline ends came to 12 bases. The CDR3 covers 15 residues.

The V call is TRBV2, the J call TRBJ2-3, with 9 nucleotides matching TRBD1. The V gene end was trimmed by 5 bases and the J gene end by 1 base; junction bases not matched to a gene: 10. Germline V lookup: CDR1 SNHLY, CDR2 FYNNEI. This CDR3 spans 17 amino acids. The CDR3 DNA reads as TGTGCCAGCAGTAAAGACGCGACAGGGGGTGGCACAGATACGCAGTATTTT. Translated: CASSKDATGGGTDTQYF.

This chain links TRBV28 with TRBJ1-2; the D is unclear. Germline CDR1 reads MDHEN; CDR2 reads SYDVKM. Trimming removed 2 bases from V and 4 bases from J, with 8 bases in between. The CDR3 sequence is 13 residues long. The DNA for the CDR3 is TGTGCCAGCAGTTTAAATGAGCGCTATGGCTACACCTTC. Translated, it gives CASSLNERYGYTF.